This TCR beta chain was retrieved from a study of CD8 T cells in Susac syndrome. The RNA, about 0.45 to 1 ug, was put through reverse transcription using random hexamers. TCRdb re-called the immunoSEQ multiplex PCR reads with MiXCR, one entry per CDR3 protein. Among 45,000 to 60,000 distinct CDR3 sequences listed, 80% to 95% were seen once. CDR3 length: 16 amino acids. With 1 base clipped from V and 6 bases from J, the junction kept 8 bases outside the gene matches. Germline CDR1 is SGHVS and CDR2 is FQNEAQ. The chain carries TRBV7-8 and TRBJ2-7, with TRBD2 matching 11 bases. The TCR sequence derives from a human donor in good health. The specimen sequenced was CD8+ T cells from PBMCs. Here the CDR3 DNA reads TGTGCCAGCAGCTTAGTCGCTAGCGGGAGGTTTATCGAGCAGTACTTC. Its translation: CASSLVASGRFIEQYF.